The 22 T cell receptor beta chains in this list originate from one sample, sequenced in a study of shared T cell receptors in the human thymus. Sequenced by immunoSEQ multiplex PCR; TCRdb stores in-frame clones only, minus some. Found here are over 650,000 clones, roughly 86% of them singletons; the top ten hold 0.0094%. This sample was shared with a second study, whose subject was human thymus T cells.

Sequenced material: thymocytes. All receptors derive from a boy less than two years old with a congenital heart defect.

This chain links TRBV9 with TRBJ2-1; D uncertain. Germline CDR1 SGDLS, CDR2 YYNGEE. V lost 1 base, J lost 9 bases, and 11 bases lay in between. The CDR3 totals 13 residues. This chain's CDR3 is CASSVISAGEQFF. Written as DNA, the CDR3 is TGTGCCAGCAGCGTAATAAGCGCTGGTGAGCAGTTCTTC.

V is TRBV5-4 and J is TRBJ2-5; perhaps TRBD2 as D (6 bases). With 6 bases removed from V and 1 base from J, the gap between germline ends came to 22 bases. The CDR3 has 17 amino acids. Germline lookup yields CDR1 SGHNT and CDR2 YYREEE (reference sequence). The CDR3 DNA is TGTGCCAGCACCCCGGGACTCACCAACCAGGTCCAAGAGACCCAGTACTTC. As protein: CASTPGLTNQVQETQYF.

The gene calls are TRBV28 and TRBJ2-7; possibly TRBD1 for D (5 bases). This CDR3 is built from 16 residues. From germline, CDR1 is MDHEN and CDR2 SYDVKM. Trimming removed 5 bases from V and 5 bases from J, with 22 bases in between. As DNA, the CDR3 is TGTGCCAGCAGTCTTTCCAGGGTTGCCTTGGGCCACGAGCAGTACTTC. Its protein is CASSLSRVALGHEQYF. Full variable domain (outside the CDR3, taken from reference TRBV28 and TRBJ2-7): DVKVTQSSRYLVKRTGEKVFLECVQDMDHENMFWYRQDPGLGLRLIYFSYDVKMKEKGDIPEGYSVSREKKERFSLILESASTNQTSMYLCASSLSRVALGHEQYFGPGTRLTVT.

The sample holds a few counts of this clone. J is TRBJ2-3 and V is TRBV4-1, with 11 bases fitting TRBD2. V lost 3 bases to trimming and J lost 4 bases; unmatched junction nucleotides: 6. This CDR3 region has 16 residues. From germline, CDR1 is MGHRA and CDR2 YSYEKL. CDR3 sequence reads: CASSQGLAGGADTQYF. The CDR3 DNA follows: TGCGCCAGCAGCCAGGGCCTAGCGGGGGGAGCAGATACGCAGTATTTT.

The chain carries TRBV18 and TRBJ1-2, with 10 bases identical to TRBD1. Germline CDR1 KGHSH, CDR2 LQKENI. The CDR3 spans 15 residues. V lost 0 bases to trimming and J lost 8 bases; unmatched junction nucleotides: 6. CDR3 coding DNA: TGTGCCAGCTCACCACCCCGGGACAGGGGCAAAGGCTACACCTTC. Protein: CASSPPRDRGKGYTF. Supplemented by reference TRBV18 and TRBJ1-2, the full variable domain reads NAGVMQNPRHLVRRRGQEARLRCSPMKGHSHVYWYRQLPEEGLKFMVYLQKENIIDESGMPKERFSAEFPKEGPSILRIQQVVRGDSAAYFCASSPPRDRGKGYTFGSGTRLTVV.

This chain connects TRBV5-1 to TRBJ1-3, with unresolved D. V was shortened by 0 bases and J by 0 bases, with 10 bases between the two germline ends. This CDR3 is 16 amino acids long. The germline V gene has CDR1 SGHRS and CDR2 YFSETQ. CDR3 sequence: CASSLAALVSGNTIYF. CDR3 sequence (DNA): TGCGCCAGCAGCTTGGCCGCGTTAGTCTCTGGAAACACCATATATTTT.

The CDR3 sequence is CASSSGPGLAATDTQYF. In DNA form, the CDR3 reads TGTGCCAGCAGCTCGGGTCCGGGACTAGCGGCCACAGATACGCAGTATTTT. J is TRBJ2-3 and V is TRBV5-4, with 11 bases identical to TRBD2. The ends lost 3 bases at V and 2 bases at J; junction bases unmatched: 8. The CDR3 length is 17 residues. Germline CDR1 SGHNT, CDR2 YYREEE (reference sequence).

The chain has TRBV5-8 and TRBJ1-2; 12 bases are shared with TRBD1. This CDR3 contains 18 residues. The junction had 9 bases not matched to a gene; V was cut back by 1 base and J by 2 bases. Germline CDR1 and CDR2: SGHTS and YDEGEE. In DNA form, the CDR3 reads TGTGCCAGCAGCTTGCGGGGGGTAGGGACAGGGGGCAACTATGGCTACACCTTC. It encodes CASSLRGVGTGGNYGYTF.

The chain combines TRBV19 with TRBJ2-7; 7 bases line up with TRBD1. CDR3 length: 15 residues. J lost 2 bases, V lost 0 bases, and 4 bases had no gene match. Looked up from germline, CDR1 is LNHDA and CDR2 is SQIVND (reference sequence). The CDR3 sequence: CASSIDGTETYEQYF. The CDR3 DNA reads as TGTGCCAGTAGTATAGATGGGACAGAGACCTACGAGCAGTACTTC.

The chain links TRBV10-3 to TRBJ1-1, with 7 bases lining up with TRBD1. The germline CDR1 and CDR2 sequences are ENHRY and SYGVKD. The V and J ends lost 1 base and 1 base, in that order; junction bases with no gene match: 3. The CDR3 length is 15 residues. The CDR3 DNA follows: TGTGCCATCAGTGAGTATCGGACAGGGAACACTGAAGCTTTCTTT. It yields the protein CAISEYRTGNTEAFF.

The chain joins TRBV7-6 to TRBJ2-7; D perhaps matches TRBD2 (6 bases). V lost 4 bases and J lost 3, with 25 bases in between. The CDR3 length is 18 residues. Germline loops: CDR1 SGHVS, CDR2 FNYEAQ. This CDR3 is CASSCRVGRGAPDYEQYF. The CDR3 DNA reads TGTGCCAGCAGCTGCCGTGTTGGGCGGGGCGCCCCCGACTACGAGCAGTACTTC.

On this clone: The same CDR3 is also encoded by other DNA sequences in this sample. The chain is built from TRBV4-3 and TRBJ2-3; 10 nucleotides match TRBD2. The CDR3 spans 16 residues. Germline CDR1 and CDR2: LGHNA and YSLEER. After removal of 1 base from V and 1 base from J, the junction contained 2 bases not matched to a gene. The chain's CDR3 is CASSQGLAGGTDTQYF. CDR3 DNA: TGCGCCAGCAGCCAAGGGCTAGCGGGGGGCACAGATACGCAGTATTTT.

The CDR3, as DNA: TGTGCCAGCAGTCCCAGGGGAGGGGGGCCTTTGTATGAAAACACCATATATTTT. It encodes CASSPRGGGPLYENTIYF. The rearrangement uses TRBV25-1 and TRBJ1-3, with D possibly TRBD1 on 6 matching bases. The V and J ends lost 5 bases and 6 bases respectively, with 26 bases between them. Per the germline V gene, CDR1 is MGHDK and CDR2 is SYGVNS. The CDR3 length is 18 residues.

The chain recombines TRBV5-1 with TRBJ1-1, with D perhaps TRBD1 (6 bases). This CDR3 is 15 amino acids long. V lost 3 bases and J lost 5, with 17 bases in between. Germline CDR1 SGHRS, CDR2 YFSETQ. CDR3 nucleotide sequence: TGCGCCAGCAGCTGGGCTAGAGGGGGTTCTACTGAAGCTTTCTTT. This translates into CASSWARGGSTEAFF.

V is TRBV4-1 and J is TRBJ2-1; 16 bases are a match to TRBD2. CDR1 and CDR2 from the germline V gene are MGHRA and YSYEKL. V lost 1 base and J lost 3; bases outside the gene matches: 9. The CDR3 contains 20 residues. The CDR3, as DNA: TGCGCCAGCAGCCAAGCCCCCGGGACTAGCGGGAGGGCCATCTACAATGAGCAGTTCTTC. It codes for CASSQAPGTSGRAIYNEQFF.

The chain recombines TRBV5-6 with TRBJ2-7; D may be TRBD1 (6 bases). V lost 4 bases, J lost 6 bases, and 26 bases lay in between. This CDR3 spans 17 amino acids. CDR1 is SGHDT and CDR2 is YYEEEE in the germline V gene. The CDR3 here is CASSSRDNHAYDAEQYF. The CDR3 DNA is TGTGCCAGCAGCAGCCGGGACAACCACGCCTACGACGCCGAGCAGTACTTC.

The J gene is TRBJ1-1, the V gene TRBV29-1; D is ambiguous. The V end lost 4 bases, the J end lost 3 bases, and 21 bases lay between the germline ends. The CDR3 extends over 16 amino acids. Germline-derived CDR1 and CDR2 are SQVTM and ANQGSEA. CDR3 DNA sequence: TGCAGCGTTGTGCCCCCCCCGGGAAGAAGTGACACTGAAGCTTTCTTT. Protein product: CSVVPPPGRSDTEAFF.

This clone was seen once. The chain combines TRBV7-9 with TRBJ2-1, with 16 bases identical to TRBD2. CDR3 size: 16 residues. Per germline, CDR1 SEHNR and CDR2 FQNEAQ (reference sequence). The J segment lost 8 bases and the V segment lost 4 bases, leaving 5 bases of the junction unmatched. CDR3 sequence (DNA): TGTGCCAGCAGCTGGGGACTAGCGGGAGGGCCCGATGAGCAGTTCTTC. Its protein product is CASSWGLAGGPDEQFF.

CDR3 nucleotide sequence: TGTGCCAGCAGTTTCCGGCAGGGGTACGGCGAGCAGTACTTC. Translating gives CASSFRQGYGEQYF. The chain recombines TRBV27 with TRBJ2-7; the D gene is possibly TRBD1 (6 bases). Trimming left V 3 bases short and J 6 bases short, with 15 bases between. The V gene's germline CDR1 is MNHEY and CDR2 SMNVEV (reference sequence). The CDR3 is 14 residues long.

This chain links TRBV4-1 with TRBJ2-1; the D gene is possibly TRBD1 (6 bases). Germline CDR1 reads MGHRA; CDR2 reads YSYEKL. The CDR3 loop spans 16 amino acids. V shed 1 base and J shed 4 bases, with 14 bases lying between them. The CDR3 here is CASSQGGRGLYNEQFF. CDR3 sequence (DNA): TGCGCCAGCAGCCAAGGCGGCAGGGGATTATACAATGAGCAGTTCTTC.

The chain joins TRBV5-5 to TRBJ1-1; maybe TRBD1 (5 bases). The germline gives CDR1 SGHKS, CDR2 YYEKEE (reference sequence). Trimming stripped 0 bases from V and 10 bases from J, with 16 bases between. CDR3 length: 14 residues. The CDR3: CASSLARTRDGAFF. The CDR3 coding sequence is TGTGCCAGCAGCTTGGCTCGGACACGCGACGGAGCTTTCTTT.

This clone occurred a few times. V and J are TRBV7-2 and TRBJ1-4; D remains unclear. CDR3 length equals 12 residues. Germline V CDR1 and CDR2: SGHTA, FQGNSA. Between the trimmed V and J ends, which lost 5 bases and 8 bases, there was a span of 9 bases. The CDR3 region has the DNA TGTGCCAGCAGCCCCAACAAGGAAAAACTGTTTTTT. This gives the protein CASSPNKEKLFF.